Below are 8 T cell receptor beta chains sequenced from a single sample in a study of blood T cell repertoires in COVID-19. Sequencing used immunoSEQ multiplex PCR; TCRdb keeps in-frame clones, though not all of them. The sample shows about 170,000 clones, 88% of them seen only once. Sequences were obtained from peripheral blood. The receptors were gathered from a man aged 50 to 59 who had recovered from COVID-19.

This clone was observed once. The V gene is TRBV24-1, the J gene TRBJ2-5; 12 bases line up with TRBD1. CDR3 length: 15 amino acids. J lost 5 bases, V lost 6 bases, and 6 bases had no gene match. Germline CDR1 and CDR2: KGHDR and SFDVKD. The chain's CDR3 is CATSSGTGGAETQYF. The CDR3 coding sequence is TGTGCCACCAGTTCCGGGACAGGGGGCGCGGAGACCCAGTACTTC.

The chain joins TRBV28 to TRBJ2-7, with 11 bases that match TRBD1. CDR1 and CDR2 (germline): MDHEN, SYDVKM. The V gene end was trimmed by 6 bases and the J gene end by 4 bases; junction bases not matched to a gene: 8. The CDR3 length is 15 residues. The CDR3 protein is CASRFIGTGGYEQYF. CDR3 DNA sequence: TGTGCCAGCAGATTTATCGGGACAGGGGGTTACGAGCAGTACTTC.

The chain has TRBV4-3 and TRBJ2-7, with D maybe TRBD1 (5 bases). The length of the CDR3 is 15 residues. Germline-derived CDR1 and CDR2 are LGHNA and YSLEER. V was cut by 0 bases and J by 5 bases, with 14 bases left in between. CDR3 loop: CASSQDMAGRNEQYF. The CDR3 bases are TGCGCCAGCAGCCAAGATATGGCAGGGCGGAACGAGCAGTACTTC.

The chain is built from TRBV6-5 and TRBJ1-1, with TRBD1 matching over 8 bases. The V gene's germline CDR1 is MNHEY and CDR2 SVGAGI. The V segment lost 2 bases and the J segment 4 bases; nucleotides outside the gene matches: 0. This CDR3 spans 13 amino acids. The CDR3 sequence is CASSYTGGTEAFF. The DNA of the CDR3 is TGTGCCAGCAGTTACACAGGGGGCACTGAAGCTTTCTTT.

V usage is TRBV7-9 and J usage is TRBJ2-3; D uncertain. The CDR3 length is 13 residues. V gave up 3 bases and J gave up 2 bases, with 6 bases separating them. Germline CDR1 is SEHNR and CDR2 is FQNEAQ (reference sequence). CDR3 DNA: TGTGCCAGCAGCTTGCGCCTCACAGATACGCAGTATTTT. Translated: CASSLRLTDTQYF.

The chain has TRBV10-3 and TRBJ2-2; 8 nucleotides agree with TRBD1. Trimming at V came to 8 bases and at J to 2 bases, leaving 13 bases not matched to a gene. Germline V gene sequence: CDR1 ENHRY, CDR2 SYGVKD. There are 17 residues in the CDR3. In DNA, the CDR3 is TGTGCCATCGCTCCCAGGGGGCTGAGTGGAAACACCGGGGAGCTGTTTTTT. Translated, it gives CAIAPRGLSGNTGELFF.

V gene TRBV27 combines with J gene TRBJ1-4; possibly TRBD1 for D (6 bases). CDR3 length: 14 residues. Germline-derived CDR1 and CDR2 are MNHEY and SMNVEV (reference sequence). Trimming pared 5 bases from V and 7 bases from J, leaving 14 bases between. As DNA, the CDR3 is TGTGCCAGCAGTCCTTTAAGGGACACTGAAAAACTGTTTTTT. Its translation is CASSPLRDTEKLFF.

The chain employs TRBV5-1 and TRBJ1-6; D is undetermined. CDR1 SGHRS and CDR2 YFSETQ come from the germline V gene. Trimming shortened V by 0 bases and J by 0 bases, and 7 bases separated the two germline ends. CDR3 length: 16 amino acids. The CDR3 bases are TGCGCCAGCAGCTTGGGCCGGAGCTCCTATAATTCACCCCTCCACTTT. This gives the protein CASSLGRSSYNSPLHF.